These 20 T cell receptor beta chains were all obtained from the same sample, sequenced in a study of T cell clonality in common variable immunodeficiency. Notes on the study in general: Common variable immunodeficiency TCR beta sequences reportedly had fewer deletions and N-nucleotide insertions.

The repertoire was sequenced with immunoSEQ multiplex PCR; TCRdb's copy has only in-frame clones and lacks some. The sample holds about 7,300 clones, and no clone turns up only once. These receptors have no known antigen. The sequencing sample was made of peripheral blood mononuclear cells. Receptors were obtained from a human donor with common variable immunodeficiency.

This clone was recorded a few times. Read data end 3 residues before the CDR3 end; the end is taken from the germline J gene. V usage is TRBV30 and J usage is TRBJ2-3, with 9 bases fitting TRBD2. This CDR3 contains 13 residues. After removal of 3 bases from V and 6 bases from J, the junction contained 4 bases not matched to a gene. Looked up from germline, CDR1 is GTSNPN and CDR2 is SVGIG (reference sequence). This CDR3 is CAWRRGLADTQYF. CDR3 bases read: TGTGCCTGGAGGCGAGGACTAGCGGATACG.

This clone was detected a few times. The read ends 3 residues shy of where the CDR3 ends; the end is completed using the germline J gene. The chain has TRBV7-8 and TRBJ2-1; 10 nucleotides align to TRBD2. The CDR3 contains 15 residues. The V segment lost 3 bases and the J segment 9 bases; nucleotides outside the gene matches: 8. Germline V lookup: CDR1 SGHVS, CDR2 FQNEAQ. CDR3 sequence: CASSLASGRAGEQFF. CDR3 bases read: TGTGCCAGCAGCTTGGCCAGCGGGAGGGCCGGTGAG.

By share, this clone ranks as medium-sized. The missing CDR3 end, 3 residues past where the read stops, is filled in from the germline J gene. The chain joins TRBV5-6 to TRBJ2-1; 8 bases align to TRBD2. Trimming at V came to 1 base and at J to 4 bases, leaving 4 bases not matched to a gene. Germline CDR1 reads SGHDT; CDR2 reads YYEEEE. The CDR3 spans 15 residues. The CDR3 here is CASSLFGGGYNEQFF. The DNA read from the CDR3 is TGTGCCAGCAGCTTGTTCGGGGGGGGTTACAATGAG.

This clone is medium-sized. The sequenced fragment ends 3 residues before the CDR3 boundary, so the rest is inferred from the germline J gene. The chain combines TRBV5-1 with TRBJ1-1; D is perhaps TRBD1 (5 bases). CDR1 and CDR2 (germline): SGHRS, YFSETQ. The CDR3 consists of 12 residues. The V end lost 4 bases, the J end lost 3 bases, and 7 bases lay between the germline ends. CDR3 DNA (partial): TGCGCCAGCAGCGTAGGGGACACTGAA. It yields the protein CASSVGDTE. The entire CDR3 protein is CASSVGDTEAFF. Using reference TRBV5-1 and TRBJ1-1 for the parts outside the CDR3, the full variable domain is KAGVTQTPRYLIKTRGQQVTLSCSPISGHRSVSWYQQTPGQGLQFLFEYFSETQRNKGNFPGRFSGRQFSNSRSEMNVSTLELGDSALYLCASSVGDTEAFFGQGTRLTVV.

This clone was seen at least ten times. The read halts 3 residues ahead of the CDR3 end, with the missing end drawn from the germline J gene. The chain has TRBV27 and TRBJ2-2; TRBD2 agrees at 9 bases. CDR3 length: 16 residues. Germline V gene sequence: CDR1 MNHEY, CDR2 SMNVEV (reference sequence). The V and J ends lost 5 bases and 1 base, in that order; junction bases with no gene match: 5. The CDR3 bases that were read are TGTGCCAGCAGTGAGGGACTAGCACTGAACACCGGGGAG. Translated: CASSEGLALNTGE. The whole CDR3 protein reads CASSEGLALNTGELFF.

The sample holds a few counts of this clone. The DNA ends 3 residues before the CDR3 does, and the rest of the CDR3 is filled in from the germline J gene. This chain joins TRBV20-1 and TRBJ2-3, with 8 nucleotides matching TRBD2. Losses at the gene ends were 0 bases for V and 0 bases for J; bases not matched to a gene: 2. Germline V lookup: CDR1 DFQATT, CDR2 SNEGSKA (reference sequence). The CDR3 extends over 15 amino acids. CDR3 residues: CSARDERESTDTQYF. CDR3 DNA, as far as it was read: TGCAGTGCTAGAGATGAGCGGGAGAGCACAGATACG.

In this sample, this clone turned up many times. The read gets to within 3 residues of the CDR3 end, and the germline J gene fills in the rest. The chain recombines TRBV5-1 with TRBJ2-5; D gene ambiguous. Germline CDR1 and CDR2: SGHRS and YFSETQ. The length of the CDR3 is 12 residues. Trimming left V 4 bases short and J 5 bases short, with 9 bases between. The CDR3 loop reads CASSQSLETQYF. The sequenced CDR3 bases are TGCGCCAGCAGCCAGTCTCTGGAGACC.

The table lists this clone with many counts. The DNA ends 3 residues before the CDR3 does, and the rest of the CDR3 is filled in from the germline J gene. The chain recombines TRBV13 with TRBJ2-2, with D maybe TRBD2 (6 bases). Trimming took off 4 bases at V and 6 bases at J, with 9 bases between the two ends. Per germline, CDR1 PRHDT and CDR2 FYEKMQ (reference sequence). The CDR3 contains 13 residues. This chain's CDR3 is CASSSGVPGELFF. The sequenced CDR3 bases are TGTGCCAGCAGCTCGGGGGTTCCCGGGGAG.

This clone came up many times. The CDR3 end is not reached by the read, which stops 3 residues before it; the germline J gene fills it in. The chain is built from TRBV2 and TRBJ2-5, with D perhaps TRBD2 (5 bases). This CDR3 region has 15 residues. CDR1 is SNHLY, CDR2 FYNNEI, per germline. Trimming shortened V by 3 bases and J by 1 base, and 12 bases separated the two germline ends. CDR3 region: CASSETSRGQETQYF. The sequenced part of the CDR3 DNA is TGTGCCAGCAGTGAGACCTCTCGGGGCCAAGAGACC.

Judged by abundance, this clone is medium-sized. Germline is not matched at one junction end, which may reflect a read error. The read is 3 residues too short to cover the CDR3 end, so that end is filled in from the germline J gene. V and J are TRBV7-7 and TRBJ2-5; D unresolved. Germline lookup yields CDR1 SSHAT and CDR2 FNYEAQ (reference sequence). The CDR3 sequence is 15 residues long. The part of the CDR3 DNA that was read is TGTGCTAGCAGCTTAGAGTCTAGTTTATGGGAGACC. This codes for CASSLESSLWET. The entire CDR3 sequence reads CASSLESSLWETQYF.

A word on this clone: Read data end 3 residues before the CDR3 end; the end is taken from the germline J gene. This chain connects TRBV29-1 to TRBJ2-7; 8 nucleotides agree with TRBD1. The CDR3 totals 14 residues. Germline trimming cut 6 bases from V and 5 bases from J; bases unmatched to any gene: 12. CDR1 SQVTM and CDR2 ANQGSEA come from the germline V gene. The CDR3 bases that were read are TGCAGCGTCTCGCAAGGCAGGGGGCTCGACGAG. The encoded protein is CSVSQGRGLDE. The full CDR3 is CSVSQGRGLDEQYF.

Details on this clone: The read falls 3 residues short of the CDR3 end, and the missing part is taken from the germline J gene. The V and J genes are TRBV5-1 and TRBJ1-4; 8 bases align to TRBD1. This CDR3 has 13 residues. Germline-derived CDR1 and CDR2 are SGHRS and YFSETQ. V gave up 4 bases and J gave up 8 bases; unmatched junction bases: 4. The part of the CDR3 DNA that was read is TGCGCCAGCAGCACCGGACAGGGAGAAAAA. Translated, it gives CASSTGQGEK. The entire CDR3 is CASSTGQGEKLFF. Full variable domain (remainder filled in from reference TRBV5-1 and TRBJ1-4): KAGVTQTPRYLIKTRGQQVTLSCSPISGHRSVSWYQQTPGQGLQFLFEYFSETQRNKGNFPGRFSGRQFSNSRSEMNVSTLELGDSALYLCASSTGQGEKLFFGSGTQLSVL.

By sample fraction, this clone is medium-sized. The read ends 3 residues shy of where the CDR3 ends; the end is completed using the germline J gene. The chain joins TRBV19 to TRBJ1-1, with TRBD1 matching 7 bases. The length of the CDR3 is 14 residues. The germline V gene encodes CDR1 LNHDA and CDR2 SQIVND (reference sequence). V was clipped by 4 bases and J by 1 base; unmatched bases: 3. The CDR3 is CASSRDRKNTEAFF. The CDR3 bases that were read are TGTGCCAGTAGTAGGGACAGAAAGAACACTGAA.

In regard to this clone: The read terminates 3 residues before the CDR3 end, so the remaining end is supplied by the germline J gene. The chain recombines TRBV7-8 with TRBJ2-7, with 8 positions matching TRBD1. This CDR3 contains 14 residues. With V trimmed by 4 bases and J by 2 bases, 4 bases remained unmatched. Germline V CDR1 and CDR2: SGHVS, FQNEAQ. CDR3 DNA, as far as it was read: TGTGCCAGCAGCTCGATGACAGGGGCCTACGAG. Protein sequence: CASSSMTGAYE. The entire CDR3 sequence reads CASSSMTGAYEQYF.

CDR3 bases read: TGTGCCAGCTCACCACAGTTCTCTAGACGAGACAATGAG. Translated: CASSPQFSRRDNE. The full CDR3 sequence reads CASSPQFSRRDNEQFF. The chain is built from TRBV18 and TRBJ2-1; D gene unclear. The sequence runs out 3 residues before the end of the CDR3; the remainder is reconstructed from the germline J gene. The CDR3 length is 16 residues. Germline values: CDR1 KGHSH, CDR2 LQKENI. V dropped 1 base and J dropped 5 bases, with 15 bases sitting between them. Full variable domain (missing parts from reference TRBV18 and TRBJ2-1): NAGVMQNPRHLVRRRGQEARLRCSPMKGHSHVYWYRQLPEEGLKFMVYLQKENIIDESGMPKERFSAEFPKEGPSILRIQQVVRGDSAAYFCASSPQFSRRDNEQFFGPGTRLTVL.

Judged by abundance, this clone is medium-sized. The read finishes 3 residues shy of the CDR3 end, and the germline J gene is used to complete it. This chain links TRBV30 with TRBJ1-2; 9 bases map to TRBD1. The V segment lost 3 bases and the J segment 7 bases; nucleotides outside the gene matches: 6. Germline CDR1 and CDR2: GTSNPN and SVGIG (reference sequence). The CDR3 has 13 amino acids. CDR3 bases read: TGTGCCTGGAGGGAGGACAGGGGAGGTGGC. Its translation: CAWREDRGGG. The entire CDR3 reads CAWREDRGGGYTF.

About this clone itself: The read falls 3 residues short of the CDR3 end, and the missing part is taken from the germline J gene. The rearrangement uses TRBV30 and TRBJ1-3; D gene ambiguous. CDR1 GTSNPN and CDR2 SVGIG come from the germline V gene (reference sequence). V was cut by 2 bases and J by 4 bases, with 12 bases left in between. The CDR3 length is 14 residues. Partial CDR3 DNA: TGTGCCTGGAGTTCCGGGGATTGGGGAAACACC. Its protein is CAWSSGDWGNT. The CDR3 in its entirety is CAWSSGDWGNTIYF.

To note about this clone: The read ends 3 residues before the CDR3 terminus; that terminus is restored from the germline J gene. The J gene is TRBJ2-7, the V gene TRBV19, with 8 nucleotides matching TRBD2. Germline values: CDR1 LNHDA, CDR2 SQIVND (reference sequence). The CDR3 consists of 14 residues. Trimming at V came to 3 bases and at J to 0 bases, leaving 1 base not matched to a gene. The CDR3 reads CASSMTSVSYEQYF. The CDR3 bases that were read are TGTGCCAGTAGTATGACTAGCGTCTCCTACGAG.

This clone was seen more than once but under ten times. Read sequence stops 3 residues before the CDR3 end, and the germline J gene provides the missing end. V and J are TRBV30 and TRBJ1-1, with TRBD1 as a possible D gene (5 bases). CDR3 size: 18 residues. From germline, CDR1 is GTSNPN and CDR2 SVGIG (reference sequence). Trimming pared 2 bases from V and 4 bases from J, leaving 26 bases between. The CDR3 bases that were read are TGTGCCTGGAGTCATATGGGGGGACCTCTTCATTTGGGCACTGAA. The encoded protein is CAWSHMGGPLHLGTE. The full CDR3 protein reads CAWSHMGGPLHLGTEAFF.

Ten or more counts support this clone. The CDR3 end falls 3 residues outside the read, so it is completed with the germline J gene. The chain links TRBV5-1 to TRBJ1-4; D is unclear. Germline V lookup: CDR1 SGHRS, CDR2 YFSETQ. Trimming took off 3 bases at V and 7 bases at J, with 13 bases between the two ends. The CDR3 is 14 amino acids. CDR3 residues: CASSYGTTREKLFF. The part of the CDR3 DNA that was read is TGCGCCAGCAGCTATGGAACGACACGTGAAAAA.